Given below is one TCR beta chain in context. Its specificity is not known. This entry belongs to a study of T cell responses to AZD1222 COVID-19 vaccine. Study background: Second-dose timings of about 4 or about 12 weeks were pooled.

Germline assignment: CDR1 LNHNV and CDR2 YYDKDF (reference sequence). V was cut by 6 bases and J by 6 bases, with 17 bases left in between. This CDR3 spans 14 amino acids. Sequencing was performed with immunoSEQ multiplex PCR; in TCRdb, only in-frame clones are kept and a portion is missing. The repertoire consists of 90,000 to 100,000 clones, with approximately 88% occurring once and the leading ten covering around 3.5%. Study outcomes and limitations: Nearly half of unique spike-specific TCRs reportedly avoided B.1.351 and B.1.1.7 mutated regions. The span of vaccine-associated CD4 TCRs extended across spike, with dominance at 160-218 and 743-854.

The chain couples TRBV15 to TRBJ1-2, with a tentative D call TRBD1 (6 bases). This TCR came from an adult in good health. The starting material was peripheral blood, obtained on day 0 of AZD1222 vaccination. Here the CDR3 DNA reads TGTGCCACCAGAGAACAGGGTCGGACAGATGGCTACACCTTC. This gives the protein CATREQGRTDGYTF.